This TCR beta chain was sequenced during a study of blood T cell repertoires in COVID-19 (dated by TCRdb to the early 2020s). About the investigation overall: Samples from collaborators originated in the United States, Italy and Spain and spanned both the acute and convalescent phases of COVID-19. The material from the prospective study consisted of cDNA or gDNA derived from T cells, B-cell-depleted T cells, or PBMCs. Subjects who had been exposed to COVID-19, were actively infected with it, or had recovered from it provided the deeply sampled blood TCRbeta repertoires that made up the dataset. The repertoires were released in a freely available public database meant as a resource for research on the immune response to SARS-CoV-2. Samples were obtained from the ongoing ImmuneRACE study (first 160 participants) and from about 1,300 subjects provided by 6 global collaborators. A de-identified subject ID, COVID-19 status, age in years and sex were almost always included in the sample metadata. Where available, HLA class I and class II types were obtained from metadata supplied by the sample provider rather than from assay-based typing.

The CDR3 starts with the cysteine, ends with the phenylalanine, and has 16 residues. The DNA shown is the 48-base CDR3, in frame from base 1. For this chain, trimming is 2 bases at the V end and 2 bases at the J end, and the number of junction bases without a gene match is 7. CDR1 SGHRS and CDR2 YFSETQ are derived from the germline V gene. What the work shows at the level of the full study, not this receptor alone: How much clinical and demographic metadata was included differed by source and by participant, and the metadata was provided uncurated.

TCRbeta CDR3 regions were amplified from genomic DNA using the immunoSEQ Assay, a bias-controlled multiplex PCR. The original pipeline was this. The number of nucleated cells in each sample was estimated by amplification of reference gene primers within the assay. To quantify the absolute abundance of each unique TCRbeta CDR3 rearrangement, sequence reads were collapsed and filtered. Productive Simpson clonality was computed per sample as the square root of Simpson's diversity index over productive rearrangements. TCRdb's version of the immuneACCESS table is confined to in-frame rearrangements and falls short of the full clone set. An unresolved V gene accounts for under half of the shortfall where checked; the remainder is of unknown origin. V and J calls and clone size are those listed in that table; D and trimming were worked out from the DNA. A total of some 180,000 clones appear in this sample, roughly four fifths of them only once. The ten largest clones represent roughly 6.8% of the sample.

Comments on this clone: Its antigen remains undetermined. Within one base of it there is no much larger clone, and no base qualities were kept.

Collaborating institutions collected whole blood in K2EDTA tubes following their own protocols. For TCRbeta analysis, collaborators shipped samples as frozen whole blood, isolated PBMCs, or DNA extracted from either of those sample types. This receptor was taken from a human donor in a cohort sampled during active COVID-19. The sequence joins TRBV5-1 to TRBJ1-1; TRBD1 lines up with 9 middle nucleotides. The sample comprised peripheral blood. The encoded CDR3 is CASSFYLGQGNTEAFF. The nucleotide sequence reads TGCGCCAGCAGCTTCTACTTGGGACAGGGAAACACTGAAGCTTTCTTT.